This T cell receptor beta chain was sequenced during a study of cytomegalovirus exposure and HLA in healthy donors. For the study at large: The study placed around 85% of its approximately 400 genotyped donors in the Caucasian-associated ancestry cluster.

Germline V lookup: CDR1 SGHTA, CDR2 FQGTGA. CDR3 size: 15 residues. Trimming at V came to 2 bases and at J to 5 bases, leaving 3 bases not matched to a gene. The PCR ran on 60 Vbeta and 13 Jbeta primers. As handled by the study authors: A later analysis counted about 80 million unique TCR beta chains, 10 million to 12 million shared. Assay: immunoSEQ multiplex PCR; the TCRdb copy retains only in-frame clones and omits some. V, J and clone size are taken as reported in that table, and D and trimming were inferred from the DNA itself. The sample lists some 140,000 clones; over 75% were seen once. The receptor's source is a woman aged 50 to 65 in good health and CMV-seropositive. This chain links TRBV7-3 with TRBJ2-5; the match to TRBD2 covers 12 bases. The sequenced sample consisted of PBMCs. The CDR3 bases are TGTGCCAGCAGCTTACTAGCGGGGGGGTGGGAGACCCAGTACTTC. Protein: CASSLLAGGWETQYF.